This T cell receptor beta chain was identified during a study of shared T cell receptors in the human thymus. Profiling relied on immunoSEQ multiplex PCR, and the TCRdb table lists in-frame clones only, not all of them. Of hundreds of thousands of clones detected, around 87% appear once; the ten largest clones hold 0.01%. There are 17 residues in the CDR3. The V gene end was trimmed by 0 bases and the J gene end by 3 bases; junction bases not matched to a gene: 5. CDR1 LGHNT and CDR2 FRNRAP come from the germline V gene. The sample was also linked to a second study, of human thymus T cells. That work states: It looked as if thymic and blood repertoires used V and J genes in a biased way.

This receptor was taken from a boy younger than two with a congenital heart defect. The V and J genes are TRBV12-5 and TRBJ2-6; 7 nucleotides line up with TRBD1. Input material: thymocytes. The CDR3 DNA is TGTGCTAGTGGTTTGGTTGAGGGGGCGGATGGGGCCAACGTCCTGACTTTC. Translated: CASGLVEGADGANVLTF. Filled out from reference TRBV12-5 and TRBJ2-6, the complete variable domain reads DARVTQTPRHKVTEMGQEVTMRCQPILGHNTVFWYRQTMMQGLELLAYFRNRAPLDDSGMPKDRFSAEMPDATLATLKIQPSEPRDSAVYFCASGLVEGADGANVLTFGAGSRLTVL.